Below are 22 T cell receptor beta chains sequenced from a single sample in a study of T-cell reconstitution after alpha-beta-depleted transplantation in children. Unique molecular identifiers featured in how the TCRbeta library was prepared. TCRdb called the PCR reads again in MiXCR, with one record for every CDR3 protein. The sample lists 200,000 or so distinct CDR3 sequences, 6.3% occurring once. The sequences come from PBMCs, collected before TCRalphabeta/CD19-depleted stem cell transplant. The receptor set was obtained from a girl under two years old with combined immunodeficiency, due to receive a stem cell transplant.

At least ten counts were recorded for this clonotype. This rearrangement joins TRBV10-3 to TRBJ2-7; TRBD2 matches 7 bases. Germline trimming cut 6 bases from V and 4 bases from J; bases unmatched to any gene: 6. Germline V CDR1 and CDR2: ENHRY, SYGVKD. The CDR3 extends over 13 amino acids. In nucleotides, the CDR3 is TGTGCCATCAGCGGGGACTATACATACGAGCAGTACTTC. Protein: CAISGDYTYEQYF.

This clonotype was seen ten or more times. V gene TRBV3-1 combines with J gene TRBJ2-1; D gene uncertain. In germline, CDR1 is LGHDT, CDR2 YNNKEL (reference sequence). The V and J ends lost 0 bases and 7 bases respectively, with 7 bases between them. CDR3 length: 13 amino acids. CDR3 nucleotides: TGTGCCAGCAGCCAAGAGGGAACGAATGAGCAGTTCTTC. Encoded protein: CASSQEGTNEQFF.

The sample holds many counts of this clonotype. The chain links TRBV6-5 to TRBJ2-1; D remains unclear. The CDR3 runs 14 residues. Germline CDR1 and CDR2: MNHEY and SVGAGI. V lost 2 bases and J lost 10, with 15 bases in between. The CDR3 coding sequence is TGTGCCAGCAGTTACCTCCCCAGTTCTGGGGAGCAGTTCTTC. Translating it yields CASSYLPSSGEQFF.

This clonotype was found many times. V is TRBV12-3 or TRBV12-4 and J is TRBJ2-1, with D perhaps given as TRBD1 or TRBD2 (5 bases each). CDR3 length: 14 amino acids. Between the trimmed V and J ends, which lost 6 bases and 4 bases, there was a span of 13 bases. The CDR3 nucleotides read TGTGCCAGCAGCTCCTTGGGACCTTACAATGAGCAGTTCTTC. Amino acids: CASSSLGPYNEQFF.

The table lists this clonotype with a few counts. The chain uses TRBV7-2 and TRBJ1-2, with 9 bases identical to TRBD1. The CDR3 covers 15 residues. After removal of 3 bases from V and 2 bases from J, the junction contained 4 bases not matched to a gene. CDR1 and CDR2 from the germline V gene are SGHTA and FQGNSA. The CDR3 nucleotides read TGTGCCAGCAGCTTCCCCGGGACAGGGAACTATGGCTACACCTTC. Translated: CASSFPGTGNYGYTF.

The V gene is TRBV27, the J gene TRBJ2-1; 10 bases fit TRBD2. The V and J ends lost 1 base and 2 bases, in that order; junction bases with no gene match: 2. The CDR3 runs 16 residues. CDR1 and CDR2 (germline): MNHEY, SMNVEV (reference sequence). The CDR3 DNA sequence: TGTGCCAGCAGTTTATTGAGCGGGAGGGCCTACAATGAGCAGTTCTTC. It yields the protein CASSLLSGRAYNEQFF.

This clonotype was detected many times. The rearrangement joins TRBV18 to TRBJ2-7; 9 bases are shared with TRBD1. This CDR3 has 14 residues. The germline CDR1 and CDR2 sequences are KGHSH and LQKENI. The ends lost 2 bases at V and 5 bases at J; junction bases unmatched: 4. CDR3 amino acids: CASSPRDRVDEQYF. CDR3 coding DNA: TGTGCCAGCTCACCAAGGGACAGGGTGGACGAGCAGTACTTC.

The chain employs TRBV6-5 and TRBJ2-1; D is ambiguous. Germline CDR1 is MNHEY and CDR2 is SVGAGI. CDR3 size: 13 residues. The germline V and J ends were trimmed by 4 bases and 4 bases, with 8 bases remaining between them. CDR3 nucleotides: TGTGCCAGCAGTTTTGACTTGTACAATGAGCAGTTCTTC. Translation gives CASSFDLYNEQFF.

This clonotype was counted ten times or more. The J gene is TRBJ1-2, the V gene TRBV20-1, with D perhaps matching TRBD1 (5 bases). The V gene lost 5 bases and the J gene lost 5 bases, with 18 bases spanning the gap. This CDR3 is built from 14 residues. From germline, CDR1 is DFQATT and CDR2 SNEGSKA (reference sequence). The CDR3 spells CSAPEETGAYGYTF. CDR3 DNA: TGCAGTGCTCCCGAGGAAACAGGAGCTTATGGCTACACCTTC.

This clonotype was counted ten times or more. This chain joins TRBV4-2 and TRBJ2-7; no clear D gene. CDR1 LGHNA and CDR2 YNFKEQ come from the germline V gene. This CDR3 is 16 amino acids long. V was cut by 0 bases and J by 3 bases, with 15 bases left in between. In nucleotides, the CDR3 is TGTGCCAGCAGCCAAGAGCGGTCAGGTTGGGGCTACGAGCAGTACTTC. This sequence encodes CASSQERSGWGYEQYF.

This clonotype has ten or more counts. The rearrangement uses TRBV29-1 and TRBJ2-3, with 11 bases identical to TRBD2. This CDR3 is 16 amino acids long. The V gene's germline CDR1 is SQVTM and CDR2 ANQGSEA. V lost 7 bases, J lost 2 bases, and 11 bases stayed unmatched. CDR3 sequence (DNA): TGCAGCGCCGAGTCCCTAGCGGGAGGTTACACAGATACGCAGTATTTT. Protein: CSAESLAGGYTDTQYF.

At least ten counts were recorded for this clonotype. The chain uses TRBV20-1 and TRBJ2-1, with 10 bases lining up with TRBD2. Per the germline V gene, CDR1 is DFQATT and CDR2 is SNEGSKA (reference sequence). The CDR3 length is 15 residues. The V gene end was trimmed by 3 bases and the J gene end by 8 bases; junction bases not matched to a gene: 10. Here the CDR3 reads CSASNGASGSYEQFF. CDR3 in DNA: TGCAGTGCTAGTAATGGGGCTAGCGGGAGTTATGAGCAGTTCTTC.

This clonotype was seen at least ten times. V gene TRBV9 combines with J gene TRBJ1-1; 9 bases are a match to TRBD1. Looked up from germline, CDR1 is SGDLS and CDR2 is YYNGEE. The CDR3 length is 16 residues. The V gene end was trimmed by 2 bases and the J gene end by 4 bases; junction bases not matched to a gene: 9. The CDR3 nucleotides are TGTGCCAGCAGCGTCGGGACAGGGTTGTGGGGCACTGAAGCTTTCTTT. Protein product: CASSVGTGLWGTEAFF.

This chain joins TRBV6-2 or TRBV6-3 and TRBJ1-5, with 8 bases identical to TRBD1. CDR3 size: 20 residues. V was pared by 1 base and J by 4 bases, with 18 bases of the junction left unmatched. The germline gives CDR1 MNHEY, CDR2 SVGEGT. CDR3 in amino acids: CASSYLRMDRAGRENQPQHF. Written as DNA, the CDR3 is TGTGCCAGCAGTTACTTGCGGATGGACAGGGCCGGTCGAGAGAATCAGCCCCAGCATTTT.

This clonotype was counted at least ten times. The chain has TRBV20-1 and TRBJ2-1, with 12 bases fitting TRBD2. The CDR3 extends over 14 amino acids. The germline V gene encodes CDR1 DFQATT and CDR2 SNEGSKA (reference sequence). Trimming removed 5 bases from V and 10 bases from J; junction bases left unmatched: 9. The CDR3 sequence is CSARTTSGSWEQFF. DNA for the CDR3: TGCAGTGCTCGCACGACTAGCGGGAGTTGGGAGCAGTTCTTC.

This clonotype has at least ten counts. The J gene is TRBJ1-5, the V gene TRBV3-1; 10 bases are shared with TRBD1. Germline V CDR1 and CDR2: LGHDT, YNNKEL (reference sequence). V lost 0 bases and J lost 7; bases outside the gene matches: 3. The CDR3 extends over 15 amino acids. The CDR3 DNA reads TGTGCCAGCAGCCAAGATAGGACAGGGGGGCAGCCCCAGCATTTT. It codes for CASSQDRTGGQPQHF.

This clonotype came up many times. This chain joins TRBV5-1 and TRBJ2-1, with D uncertain. The ends were cut back, 1 base at V and 7 bases at J, with 6 bases in the middle. Germline assignment: CDR1 SGHRS and CDR2 YFSETQ. CDR3 length: 12 amino acids. CDR3 sequence reads: CASSLNGNEQFF. Here the CDR3 DNA reads TGCGCCAGCAGCTTGAACGGTAATGAGCAGTTCTTC.

This clonotype was observed at least ten times. This chain links TRBV27 with TRBJ2-1; 9 nucleotides agree with TRBD1. Germline V gene sequence: CDR1 MNHEY, CDR2 SMNVEV (reference sequence). There are 15 residues in the CDR3. Unmatched junction bases numbered 9, after V lost 4 bases and J lost 8 bases. CDR3 bases: TGTGCCAGCAGTTCACCGGGACAGGGACTCCATGAGCAGTTCTTC. Encoded protein: CASSSPGQGLHEQFF.

This clonotype was observed at least ten times. The rearrangement joins TRBV29-1 to TRBJ2-5; D perhaps matches TRBD1 (7 bases). The CDR3 contains 12 residues. In germline, CDR1 is SQVTM, CDR2 ANQGSEA. V lost 5 bases and J lost 5, with 12 bases in between. The CDR3 spells CSVRDSGETQYF. The CDR3, as DNA: TGCAGCGTTAGGGACAGCGGGGAGACCCAGTACTTC.

This clonotype came up many times. This rearrangement joins TRBV7-9 to TRBJ1-4, with 7 bases fitting TRBD1. J lost 5 bases, V lost 1 base, and 1 base had no gene match. Looked up from germline, CDR1 is SEHNR and CDR2 is FQNEAQ (reference sequence). This CDR3 spans 14 amino acids. CDR3: CASSLGRGNEKLFF. CDR3 bases: TGTGCCAGCAGCTTAGGCAGGGGGAATGAAAAACTGTTTTTT.

This clonotype was seen repeatedly, ten times or more. This rearrangement joins TRBV4-1 to TRBJ2-1, with 8 positions matching TRBD2. This CDR3 region has 17 residues. Germline lookup yields CDR1 MGHRA and CDR2 YSYEKL. Trimming removed 2 bases from V and 2 bases from J; junction bases left unmatched: 8. The CDR3 spells CASSQRVLAETYNEQFF. The CDR3 DNA reads as TGCGCCAGCAGCCAAAGGGTACTAGCGGAGACCTACAATGAGCAGTTCTTC.

This clonotype has ten or more counts. This rearrangement joins TRBV4-1 to TRBJ2-3; 10 bases fit TRBD1. Germline V gene data show CDR1 as MGHRA and CDR2 as YSYEKL. The CDR3 runs to 18 residues. With V trimmed by 0 bases and J by 2 bases, 8 bases remained unmatched. The CDR3 here is CASSQEVRGTGVTDTQYF. CDR3 DNA: TGCGCCAGCAGCCAAGAAGTCCGAGGGACAGGGGTCACAGATACGCAGTATTTT.